This TCR beta chain emerged from a study of neurological immune-mediated disorders (dated by TCRdb to between 2019 and 2020). A note on the overall study: Peripheral blood TCR-beta repertoires from patients with HTLV-I-associated myelopathy (HAM/TSP), patients with multiple sclerosis, and healthy controls were compared in the study using UMI-based sequencing. The approximately 100 TCR-beta libraries included longitudinal samples, technical triplicates and paired sorted CD4+ and CD8+ T-cell subsets alongside PBMC samples. Longitudinal HAM/TSP and healthy donors had 3 time-points each (about 3-45 month intervals). Of the 68 subjects in the cohort, around 14 were HAM/TSP patients, approximately 35 were multiple sclerosis patients, and approximately 20 were healthy controls.

To synthesize cDNA, template-switch 5'RACE was performed with a primer carrying a 10-nucleotide random unique molecular identifier so that each TCR transcript was tagged. Each sequencing run produced over 160 million TCR-beta sequences covering 15-18 subjects. The RNeasy kit was used to extract total RNA. TCR-beta VDJ regions were amplified with primers for the TCR constant region and the 5'RACE anchor, using the KAPA Real-time Library Amplification kit. A first PCR added sample indexes and Illumina adaptors, and a second PCR then raised library yield. After Ampure bead purification, the TCR product of roughly 650 bp was size-selected on a 2% E-gel SizeSelection system. Before pooling, libraries had their quality checked on a Bioanalyzer, their concentration measured with Qubit, and their quantity determined with the Kapa Library Quantification kit. Libraries were sequenced paired-end 2 x 150 bp on an Illumina HiSeq 2500. To increase sequence diversity, roughly 24-32% phiX was spiked into each library pool. The paper's processing steps were these. The quality-filtered reads were processed with the UMI-based MiGEC pipeline, whose error correction step removed more than 80% of the raw TCR sequences. IMGT germline references were used for aligning VDJ genes, and each clonotype was defined as a unique CDR3 amino acid sequence together with its V-J genes. Clonal expansion, Shannon diversity, and CDR3 relatedness (CalcPairwiseDistances, ClusterSamples) were evaluated with VDJtools, and phylogenetic trees were built with CLCbio workbench. A clone was classed as expanded if it had 8 or more unique UMIs, a cutoff based on coefficient-of-variation modelling across technical triplicates. Through fastp at Q25 and MiXCR, TCRdb rebuilt clones from the public reads, retaining in-frame beta chains. CDR3 protein duplicates are merged, each entry listing the most common genes and DNA. The V and J calls, along with clone size, are taken from TCRdb and not from the paper's own processing. In all, the sample holds 84,000 or so distinct CDR3 sequences, and approximately 13% of those were seen once. The top ten clones comprise approximately 5% of the sample.

Broader findings and caveats from the paper: Across subjects, expanded clones never shared an identical CDR3 amino acid sequence, which suggests that the TCR-beta repertoires in every group were private. TCR clonal expansion was greatest in HAM/TSP patients and smallest in MS patients, who ranked below even healthy controls.

The time point label for this specimen denotes: longitudinal time-point 2. Unsorted PBMC libraries were generated from 2 million PBMCs stored in RNAlater at -80 °C until RNA extraction. Peripheral blood was subjected to Ficoll-Hypaque density gradient centrifugation to isolate PBMCs, which were then cryopreserved in liquid nitrogen. Note on this clonotype: The specificity of this receptor is unknown. Given a much more abundant clone one base away, this may be a read error.

CDR1 SGHTA and CDR2 FQGNSA were looked up in the germline V gene. Its CDR3 holds 13 amino acids, cysteine through phenylalanine. The CDR3 DNA has 39 bases and is translated from base 1. This TCR was sampled from a female donor with HTLV-1-associated myelopathy (HAM/TSP). Material for sequencing was PBMCs. The chain uses TRBV7-2 and TRBJ2-1, and the D gene may be TRBD1, 6 bases matching. The end of the DNA fits TRBJ2-5 better, so the J call may be wrong. The CDR3 has the sequence CASSLNREDTQYF. Read as DNA, the sequence is TGTGCCAGCAGCCTCAACAGGGAAGATACCCAGTACTTC.